This TCR beta chain was retrieved from a study of beta chain features in type 1 diabetes. The CDR3 loop spans 14 amino acids. V lost 7 bases, J lost 8 bases, and 11 bases stayed unmatched. Germline loops: CDR1 SQVTM, CDR2 ANQGSEA. The whole isolated RNA underwent reverse transcription, so sequencing captured expressed TCRB transcripts. The table came from immunoSEQ multiplex PCR; TCRdb's copy has only in-frame clones and leaves some out. Altogether approximately 130,000 clones are present, roughly a sixth being singletons, with the ten largest covering roughly 2.6%. Details on this clone: The antigen remains unidentified.

Whole-study results and caveats: Across all four CD4+ subsets, people with type 1 diabetes showed modestly shorter TCRB CDR3s.

Specimen: central memory CD4+ T cells from blood. The TCR comes from a man between 18 and 29 years old with type 1 diabetes. The chain joins TRBV29-1 to TRBJ2-3, with 11 nucleotides matching TRBD2. The CDR3 DNA follows: TGCAGCGCACCGGTAGCGGGGGGGCTTCGTACGCAGTATTTT. It yields the protein CSAPVAGGLRTQYF.